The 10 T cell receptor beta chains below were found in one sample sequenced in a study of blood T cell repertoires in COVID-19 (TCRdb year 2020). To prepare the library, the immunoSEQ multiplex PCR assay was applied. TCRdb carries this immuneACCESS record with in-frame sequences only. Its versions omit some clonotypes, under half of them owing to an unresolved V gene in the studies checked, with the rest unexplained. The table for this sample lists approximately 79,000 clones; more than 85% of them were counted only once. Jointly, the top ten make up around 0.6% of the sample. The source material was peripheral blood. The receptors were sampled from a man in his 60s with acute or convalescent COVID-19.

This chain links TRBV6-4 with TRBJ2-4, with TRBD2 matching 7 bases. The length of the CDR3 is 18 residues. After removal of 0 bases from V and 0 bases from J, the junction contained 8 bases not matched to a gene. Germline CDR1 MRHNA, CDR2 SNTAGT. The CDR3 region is CASSDSMASGLAKNIQYF. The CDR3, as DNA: TGTGCCAGCAGTGACTCGATGGCTAGCGGACTAGCCAAAAACATTCAGTACTTC.

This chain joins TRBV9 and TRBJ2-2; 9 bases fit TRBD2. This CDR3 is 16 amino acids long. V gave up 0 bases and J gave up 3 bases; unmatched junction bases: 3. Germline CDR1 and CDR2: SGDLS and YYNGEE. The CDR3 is CASSVGAGGDTGELFF. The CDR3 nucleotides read TGTGCCAGCAGCGTAGGAGCGGGGGGCGACACCGGGGAGCTGTTTTTT.

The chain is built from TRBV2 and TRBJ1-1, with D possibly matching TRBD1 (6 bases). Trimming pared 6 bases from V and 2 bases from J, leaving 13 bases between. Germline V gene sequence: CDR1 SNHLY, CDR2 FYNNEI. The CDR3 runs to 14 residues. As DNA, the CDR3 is TGTGCCAGCAGACTGGACAGAACTAACACTGAAGCTTTCTTT. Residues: CASRLDRTNTEAFF.

The CDR3 bases are TGTGCCAGCAGCTTAGCGAGGGCTAGCGGGAGTAATGAGCAGTTCTTC. This gives the protein CASSLARASGSNEQFF. V gene TRBV7-9 combines with J gene TRBJ2-1; 10 positions match TRBD2. The ends lost 0 bases at V and 7 bases at J; junction bases unmatched: 6. CDR3 size: 16 residues. The V gene's germline CDR1 is SEHNR and CDR2 FQNEAQ (reference sequence).

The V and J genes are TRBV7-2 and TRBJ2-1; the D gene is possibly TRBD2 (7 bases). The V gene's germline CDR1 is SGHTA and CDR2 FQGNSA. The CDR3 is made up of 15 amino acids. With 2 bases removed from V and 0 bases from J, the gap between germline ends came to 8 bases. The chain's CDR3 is CASSLRGGSYNEQFF. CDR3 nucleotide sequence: TGTGCCAGCAGCTTAAGGGGGGGCTCCTACAATGAGCAGTTCTTC.

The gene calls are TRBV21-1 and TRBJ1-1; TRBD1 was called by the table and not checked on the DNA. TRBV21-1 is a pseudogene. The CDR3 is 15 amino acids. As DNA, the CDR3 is TGTGCCAGCAGCGAGCCTAATACCAGGGAAACTGAAGCTTTCTTT. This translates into CASSEPNTRETEAFF.

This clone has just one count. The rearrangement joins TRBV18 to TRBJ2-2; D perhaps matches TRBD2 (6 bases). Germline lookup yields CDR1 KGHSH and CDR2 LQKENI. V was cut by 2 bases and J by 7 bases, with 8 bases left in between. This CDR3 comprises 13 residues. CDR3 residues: CASSPLRGGELFF. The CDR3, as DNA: TGTGCCAGCTCACCATTGCGGGGCGGGGAGCTGTTTTTT.

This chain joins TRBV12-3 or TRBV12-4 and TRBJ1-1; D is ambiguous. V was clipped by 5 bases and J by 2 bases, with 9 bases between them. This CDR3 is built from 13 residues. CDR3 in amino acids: CASSLGVNTEAFF. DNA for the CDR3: TGTGCCAGCAGTCTCGGAGTCAACACTGAAGCTTTCTTT.

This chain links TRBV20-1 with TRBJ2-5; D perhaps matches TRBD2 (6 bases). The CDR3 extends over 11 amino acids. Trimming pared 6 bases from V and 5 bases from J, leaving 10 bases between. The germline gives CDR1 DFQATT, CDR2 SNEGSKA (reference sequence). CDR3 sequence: CSAGGRETQYF. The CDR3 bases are TGCAGTGCCGGAGGGCGGGAGACCCAGTACTTC.

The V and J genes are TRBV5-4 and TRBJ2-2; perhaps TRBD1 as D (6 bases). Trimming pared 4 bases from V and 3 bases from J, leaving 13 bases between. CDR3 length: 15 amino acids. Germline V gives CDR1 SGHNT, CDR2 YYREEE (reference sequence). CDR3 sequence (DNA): TGTGCCAGCAGCGTACAGGGTTCGTACACCGGGGAGCTGTTTTTT. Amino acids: CASSVQGSYTGELFF.